This record looks at one TCR beta chain sequence and its context. Antigen unknown. This sample is drawn from a study of human T cells and chemical hapten exposure. Findings and limits, study-wide: Expanded TCRs produced significantly more large CDR3 similarity clusters than controls did.

TCRdb passed the RACE reads through MiXCR, listing each CDR3 protein once. The sample carries about 380,000 distinct CDR3 sequences, roughly 5% recorded once. This sample's time point: pre-sensitization, week 0. Treatment specified: therapeutic diphenylcyclopropenone sensitization with weekly scalp DPC. The specimen was whole blood, collected in connection with sensitization to the hapten diphenylcyclopropenone (DPC). The TCR was taken from a woman aged 45-60 years with alopecia areata. Some clones in this sample may be carry-over from other donors' samples.

The CDR3 nucleotides read TGTGCCGTGGGGAATCCTAGCACAGATACGCAGTATTTT. It yields the protein CAVGNPSTDTQYF. J is TRBJ2-3 and V is TRBV10-3; D gene unclear. The germline gives CDR1 ENHRY, CDR2 SYGVKD. The CDR3 is 13 amino acids. V lost 11 bases and J 0 bases, leaving 12 bases between the germline ends.